Listed below are T cell receptor beta chains from one sample, sequenced in a study of a mutant IDH1 vaccine in newly diagnosed glioma. The antigens these receptors bind are not known. Generated by immunoSEQ multiplex PCR, the TCRdb table keeps only in-frame clones and is missing some. Among over 55,000 clones listed, 75% to 85% were seen once. The sequencing here drew on PBMCs, taken from a glioma patient whose treatment included an IDH1 peptide vaccine. These receptors were taken from a man in his forties with glioma. Each CDR3 is given with its conserved first and last residue. Fields, in order: clone size, D gene, J gene, V gene, CDR3 protein, CDR3 DNA. D genes are given only for firm matches. Clone size, where shown, is once, few, many, or a class for clones that have expanded.

NA	NA	TRBJ1-6	TRBV27	CASSLSEYSYNSPLHF	TGTGCCAGCAGTTTATCGGAGTACTCCTATAATTCACCCCTCCACTTT
NA	NA	TRBJ2-3	TRBV30	CAWILSGTSAGYF	TGTGCCTGGATCCTTAGCGGCACCTCGGCTGGGTATTTT
NA	NA	TRBJ2-1	TRBV2	CASSDFGGAEQFF	TGTGCCAGCAGTGACTTTGGGGGGGCTGAGCAGTTCTTC
NA	NA	TRBJ1-3	TRBV9	CASSSSVGGVPHF	TGTGCCAGCAGCTCGAGCGTCGGCGGGGTCCCTCATTTT
NA	NA	TRBJ2-7	TRBV5-4	CASSQDSGYEQYF	TGCGCCAGCAGCCAAGATTCAGGATACGAGCAGTACTTC
NA	NA	TRBJ2-7	TRBV5-1	CASSLEVAAYEQYF	TGCGCCAGCAGCTTGGAGGTAGCAGCCTACGAGCAGTACTTC
once	TRBD1	TRBJ2-7	TRBV19	CASSIDPGQGYEQYF	TGTGCCAGTAGTATTGATCCGGGACAGGGCTACGAGCAGTACTTC
NA	TRBD2	TRBJ2-7	TRBV5-1	CASSGGGIGEQYF	TGCGCCAGCAGCGGGGGAGGGATTGGCGAGCAGTACTTC
NA	NA	TRBJ2-3	TRBV7-9	CASSLSGGTDTQYF	TGTGCCAGCAGCTTGTCGGGTGGCACAGATACGCAGTATTTT
NA	TRBD1	TRBJ1-1	TRBV19	CASRQGHANTEAFF	TGTGCCAGTAGACAGGGGCATGCGAACACTGAAGCTTTCTTT
NA	TRBD1	TRBJ1-6	TRBV6-5	CASSRGTGTGSPLHF	TGTGCCAGCAGTCGCGGGACAGGGACGGGTTCACCCCTCCACTTT
NA	NA	TRBJ1-2	TRBV21-1	CASSLIYDYGYTF	TGTGCCAGCAGCCTGATCTATGACTATGGCTACACCTTC
NA	TRBD1	TRBJ1-4	TRBV19	CASNTRGPIDEKLFF	TGTGCCAGTAATACCAGGGGGCCTATCGATGAAAAACTGTTTTTT
NA	TRBD2	TRBJ2-2	TRBV30	CAWTSGRKNTGELFF	TGTGCCTGGACTAGCGGGAGAAAGAACACCGGGGAGCTGTTTTTT
few	NA	TRBJ1-1	TRBV6-5	CASSHQGTEAFF	TGTGCCAGCAGTCATCAAGGAACTGAAGCTTTCTTT
NA	NA	TRBJ1-6	TRBV5-4	CASSPLISPNSPLHF	TGTGCCAGCAGCCCGCTTATATCCCCGAATTCACCCCTCCACTTT
NA	TRBD2	TRBJ2-1	TRBV2	CASRHGLAGRNEQFF	TGTGCCAGCAGGCACGGACTAGCGGGACGCAATGAGCAGTTCTTC
NA	NA	TRBJ2-7	TRBV7-2	CASSATKNEQYF	TGTGCCAGCAGCGCGACCAAGAACGAGCAGTACTTC
once	NA	TRBJ2-5	TRBV5-1	CASSLVGGGEETQYF	TGCGCCAGCAGCTTGGTAGGAGGGGGCGAGGAGACCCAGTACTTC
NA	NA	TRBJ2-2	TRBV4-3	CASSQDRGAGELFF	TGCGCCAGCAGCCAAGATCGAGGGGCCGGGGAGCTGTTTTTT
NA	NA	TRBJ2-2	TRBV11-2	CASSLDQARYTGELFF	TGTGCCAGCAGCTTAGATCAAGCAAGGTACACCGGGGAGCTGTTTTTT
NA	NA	TRBJ2-5	TRBV5-1	CASSLVGTPYQETQYF	TGCGCCAGCAGCTTGGTAGGGACGCCGTACCAAGAGACCCAGTACTTC
NA	TRBD1	TRBJ2-1	TRBV5-4	CASSSGQGVEQFF	TGTGCCAGCAGCTCCGGACAGGGGGTTGAGCAGTTCTTC
NA	NA	TRBJ1-5	TRBV6-5	CASSTRDSNQPQHF	TGTGCCAGCAGTACACGGGACAGCAATCAGCCCCAGCATTTT
once	NA	TRBJ2-2	TRBV30	CASSQLGLDTGELFF	TGTGCCTCCTCACAACTGGGACTTGACACCGGGGAGCTGTTTTTT
NA	NA	TRBJ2-2	TRBV7-6	CASSLAGSGTGELFF	TGTGCCAGCAGCTTAGCAGGGTCGGGTACCGGGGAGCTGTTTTTT
NA	TRBD1	TRBJ1-1	TRBV7-8	CASSSGQGASRGEAFF	TGTGCCAGCAGCTCTGGACAGGGGGCTTCCCGCGGTGAAGCTTTCTTT
NA	TRBD2	TRBJ2-1	TRBV7-6	CASSFIASGTSSYRSSYNEQFF	TGTGCCAGCAGCTTCATAGCGTCCGGGACTAGCTCTTACCGAAGCTCCTACAATGAGCAGTTCTTC
once	NA	TRBJ2-5	TRBV4-1	CASSQDVGGETQYF	TGCGCCAGCAGCCAAGATGTGGGGGGAGAGACCCAGTACTTC
NA	NA	TRBJ2-7	TRBV14	CASSQEHGGSYEQYF	TGTGCCAGCAGCCAAGAGCACGGCGGCTCCTACGAGCAGTACTTC
NA	NA	TRBJ1-2	TRBV20-1	CSASEGLGYTF	TGCAGTGCTAGTGAGGGCCTGGGCTACACCTTC
NA	NA	TRBJ2-5	TRBV11-2	CASSRGNQETQYF	TGTGCCAGCAGTAGAGGTAACCAAGAGACCCAGTACTTC
NA	NA	TRBJ2-3	TRBV18	CASSPAYKTDTQYF	TGTGCCAGCTCACCAGCTTACAAGACAGATACGCAGTATTTT
NA	NA	TRBJ2-3	TRBV5-1	CASSPGLGTDTQYF	TGCGCCAGCAGCCCGGGGCTCGGCACAGATACGCAGTATTTT
NA	TRBD1	TRBJ2-7	TRBV14	CASSRRDRGLSYEQYF	TGTGCCAGCAGCCGTCGAGACAGGGGCCTCTCCTACGAGCAGTACTTC
NA	NA	TRBJ1-4	TRBV19	CASSIEGAGGTNEKLFF	TGTGCCAGTAGTATAGAGGGGGCTGGGGGTACTAATGAAAAACTGTTTTTT
NA	NA	TRBJ1-1	TRBV10-3	CAISEWGNTEAFF	TGTGCCATCAGTGAGTGGGGGAACACTGAAGCTTTCTTT
few	TRBD2	TRBJ2-2	TRBV6-1	CASSEETGGVGELFF	TGTGCCAGCAGTGAAGAAACGGGAGGGGTCGGGGAGCTGTTTTTT
NA	TRBD1	TRBJ2-5	TRBV7-9	CASSSRDRGLTQYF	TGTGCCAGCAGCTCCCGGGACAGGGGGTTGACCCAGTACTTC
NA	NA	TRBJ1-2	TRBV11-2	CASSLGTANGYTF	TGTGCCAGCAGCTTAGGGACAGCGAATGGCTACACCTTC
NA	TRBD1	TRBJ1-6	TRBV19	CASADRGPSPLHF	TGTGCCAGTGCGGACAGGGGGCCTTCACCCCTCCACTTT
NA	NA	TRBJ2-5	TRBV10-2	CASRPYVQETQYF	TGCGCCAGCAGGCCCTACGTCCAAGAGACCCAGTACTTC
NA	NA	TRBJ1-1	TRBV7-2	CASSPSGAGIFLPEAFF	TGTGCCAGCAGCCCCTCAGGGGCAGGGATATTTCTTCCTGAAGCTTTCTTT
NA	NA	TRBJ2-7	TRBV6-5	CASSRDYEQYF	TGTGCCAGCAGTCGCGACTACGAGCAGTACTTC
NA	NA	TRBJ2-3	TRBV28	CASSFKGRSQYF	TGTGCCAGCAGTTTTAAGGGGCGGTCGCAGTATTTT
NA	TRBD2	TRBJ2-1	TRBV2	CASSDGGLAGRYNEQFF	TGTGCCAGCAGTGACGGGGGACTAGCGGGAAGGTACAATGAGCAGTTCTTC
NA	TRBD1	TRBJ1-2	TRBV5-1	CASSSTGAFYGYTF	TGCGCCAGCAGCTCTACAGGGGCGTTCTATGGCTACACCTTC
NA	NA	TRBJ2-6	TRBV18	CASSSRRGSSGANVLTF	TGTGCCAGCTCATCGAGGCGGGGAAGCTCTGGGGCCAACGTCCTGACTTTC
NA	TRBD1	TRBJ2-7	TRBV5-1	CASSLDGQAYEQYF	TGCGCCAGCAGCTTGGATGGACAGGCCTACGAGCAGTACTTC
NA	TRBD2	TRBJ2-1	TRBV19	CASSPRTSLANEQFF	TGTGCCAGTAGTCCGCGGACTAGTTTGGCCAATGAGCAGTTCTTC
NA	NA	TRBJ1-1	TRBV5-1	CASSSIQGNTEAFF	TGCGCCAGCAGCTCAATTCAGGGGAACACTGAAGCTTTCTTT
NA	NA	TRBJ2-5	TRBV5-4	CASSLVLQETQYF	TGTGCCAGCAGCTTGGTTCTACAAGAGACCCAGTACTTC
NA	TRBD1	TRBJ2-5	TRBV4-3	CASSQEGGQGLRETQYF	TGCGCCAGCAGCCAAGAAGGAGGACAGGGGTTGAGAGAGACCCAGTACTTC
NA	NA	TRBJ1-1	TRBV4-3	CASSQAFRATNTEAFF	TGCGCCAGCAGCCAAGCCTTCAGAGCTACGAACACTGAAGCTTTCTTT
NA	TRBD2	TRBJ2-1	TRBV7-9	CASSSSGGLWNEQFF	TGTGCCAGCAGCTCTAGCGGGGGCCTCTGGAATGAGCAGTTCTTC